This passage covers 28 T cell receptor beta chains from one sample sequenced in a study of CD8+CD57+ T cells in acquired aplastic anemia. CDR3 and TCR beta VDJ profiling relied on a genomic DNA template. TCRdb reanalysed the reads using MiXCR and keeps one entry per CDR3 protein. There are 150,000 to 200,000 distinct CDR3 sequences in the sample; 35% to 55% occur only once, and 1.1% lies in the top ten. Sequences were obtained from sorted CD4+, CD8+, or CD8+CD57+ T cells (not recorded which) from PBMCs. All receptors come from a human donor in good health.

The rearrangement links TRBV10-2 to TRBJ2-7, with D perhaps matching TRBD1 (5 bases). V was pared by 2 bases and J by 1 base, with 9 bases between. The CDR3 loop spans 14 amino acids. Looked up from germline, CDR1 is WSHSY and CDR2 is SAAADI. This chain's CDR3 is CASSEGRASYEQYF. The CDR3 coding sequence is TGCGCCAGCAGTGAGGGCAGGGCTTCCTACGAGCAGTACTTC.

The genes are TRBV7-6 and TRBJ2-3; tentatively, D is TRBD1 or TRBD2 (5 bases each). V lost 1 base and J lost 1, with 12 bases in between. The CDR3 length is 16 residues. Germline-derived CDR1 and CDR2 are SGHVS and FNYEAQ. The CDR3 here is CASSLVSGTGTDTQYF. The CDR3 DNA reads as TGTGCCAGCAGCTTAGTGTCGGGGACCGGCACAGATACGCAGTATTTT. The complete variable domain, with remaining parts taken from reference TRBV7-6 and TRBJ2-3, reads GAGVSQSPRYKVTKRGQDVALRCDPISGHVSLYWYRQALGQGPEFLTYFNYEAQQDKSGLPNDRFSAERPEGSISTLTIQRTEQRDSAMYRCASSLVSGTGTDTQYFGPGTRLTVL.

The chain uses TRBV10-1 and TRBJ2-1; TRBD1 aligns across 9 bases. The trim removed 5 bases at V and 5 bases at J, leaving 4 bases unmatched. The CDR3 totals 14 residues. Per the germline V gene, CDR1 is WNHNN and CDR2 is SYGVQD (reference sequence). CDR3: CASSRQGGHNEQFF. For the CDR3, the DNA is TGCGCCAGCAGTCGACAGGGGGGACACAATGAGCAGTTCTTC.

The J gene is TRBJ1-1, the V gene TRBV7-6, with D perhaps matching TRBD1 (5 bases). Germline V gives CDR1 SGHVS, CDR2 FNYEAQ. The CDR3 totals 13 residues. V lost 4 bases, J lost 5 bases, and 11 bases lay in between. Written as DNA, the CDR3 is TGTGCCAGCAGCTCCCGGGGACCGACTGAAGCTTTCTTT. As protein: CASSSRGPTEAFF. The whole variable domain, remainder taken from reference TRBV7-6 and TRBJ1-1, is GAGVSQSPRYKVTKRGQDVALRCDPISGHVSLYWYRQALGQGPEFLTYFNYEAQQDKSGLPNDRFSAERPEGSISTLTIQRTEQRDSAMYRCASSSRGPTEAFFGQGTRLTVV.

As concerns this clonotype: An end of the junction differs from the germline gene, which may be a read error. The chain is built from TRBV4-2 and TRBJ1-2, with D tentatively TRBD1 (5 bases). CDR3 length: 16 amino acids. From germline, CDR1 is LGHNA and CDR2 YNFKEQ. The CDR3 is CASSQDRGVGIYGYAF. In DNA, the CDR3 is TGTGCCAGCAGCCAAGATCGAGGGGTTGGTATTTATGGCTACGCCTTC.

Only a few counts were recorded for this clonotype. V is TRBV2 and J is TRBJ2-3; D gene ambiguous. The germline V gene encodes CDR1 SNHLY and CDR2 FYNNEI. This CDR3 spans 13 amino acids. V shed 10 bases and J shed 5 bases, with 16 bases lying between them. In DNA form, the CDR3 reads TGTGCCACCTCTAAGGTGATGGTAGATACGCAGTATTTT. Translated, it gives CATSKVMVDTQYF. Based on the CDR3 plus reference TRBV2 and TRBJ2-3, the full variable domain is EPEVTQTPSHQVTQMGQEVILRCVPISNHLYFYWYRQILGQKVEFLVSFYNNEISEKSEIFDDQFSVERPDGSNFTLKIRSTKLEDSAMYFCATSKVMVDTQYFGPGTRLTVL.

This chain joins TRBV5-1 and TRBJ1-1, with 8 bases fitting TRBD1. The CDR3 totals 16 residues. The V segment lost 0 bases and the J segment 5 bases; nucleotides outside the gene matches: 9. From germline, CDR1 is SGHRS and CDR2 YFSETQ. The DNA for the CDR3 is TGCGCCAGCAGCTTGGCCGCCAGGGGGCGAGGGACTGAAGCTTTCTTT. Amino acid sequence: CASSLAARGRGTEAFF.

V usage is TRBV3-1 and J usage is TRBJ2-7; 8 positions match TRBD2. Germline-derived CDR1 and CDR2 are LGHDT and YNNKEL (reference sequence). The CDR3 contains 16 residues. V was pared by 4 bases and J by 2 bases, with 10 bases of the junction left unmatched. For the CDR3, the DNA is TGTGCCAGCAGCCCATTTACTAGCGGAGGTACCTACGAGCAGTACTTC. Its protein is CASSPFTSGGTYEQYF.

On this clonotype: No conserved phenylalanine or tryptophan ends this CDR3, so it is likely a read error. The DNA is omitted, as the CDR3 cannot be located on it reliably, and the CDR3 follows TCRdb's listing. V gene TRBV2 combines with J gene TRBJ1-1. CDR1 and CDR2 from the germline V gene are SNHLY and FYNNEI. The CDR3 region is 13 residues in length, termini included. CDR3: CASSEARAGAAFS.

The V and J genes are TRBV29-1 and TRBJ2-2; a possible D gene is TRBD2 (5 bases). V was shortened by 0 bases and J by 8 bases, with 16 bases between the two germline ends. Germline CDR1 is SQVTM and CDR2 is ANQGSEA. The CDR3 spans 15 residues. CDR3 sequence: CSVEDAGTNSGELFF. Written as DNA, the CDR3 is TGCAGCGTTGAAGATGCGGGCACTAACTCGGGGGAGCTGTTTTTT.

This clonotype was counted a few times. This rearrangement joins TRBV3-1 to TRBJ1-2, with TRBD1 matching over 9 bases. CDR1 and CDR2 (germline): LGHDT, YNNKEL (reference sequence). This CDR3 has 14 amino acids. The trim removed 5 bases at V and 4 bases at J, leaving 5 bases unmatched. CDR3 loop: CASSEGQGVYGYTF. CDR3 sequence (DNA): TGTGCCAGCAGCGAGGGACAGGGAGTCTATGGCTACACCTTC.

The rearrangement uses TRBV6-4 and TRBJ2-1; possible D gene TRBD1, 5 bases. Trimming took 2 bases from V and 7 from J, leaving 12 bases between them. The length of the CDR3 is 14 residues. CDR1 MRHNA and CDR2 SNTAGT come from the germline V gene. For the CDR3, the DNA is TGTGCCAGCAGTGACGGGTGGGGCAGGAATGAGCAGTTCTTC. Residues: CASSDGWGRNEQFF.

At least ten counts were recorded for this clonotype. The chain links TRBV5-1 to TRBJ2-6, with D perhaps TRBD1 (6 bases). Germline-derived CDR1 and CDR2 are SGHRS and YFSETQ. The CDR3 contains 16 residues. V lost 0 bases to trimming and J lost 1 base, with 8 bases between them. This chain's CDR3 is CASSLATGSGANVLTF. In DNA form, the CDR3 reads TGCGCCAGCAGCTTGGCAACAGGGTCTGGGGCCAACGTCCTGACTTTC.

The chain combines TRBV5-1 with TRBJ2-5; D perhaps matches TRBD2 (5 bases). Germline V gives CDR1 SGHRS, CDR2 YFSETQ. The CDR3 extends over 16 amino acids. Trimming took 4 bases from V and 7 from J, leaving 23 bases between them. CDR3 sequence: CASSLLAGAPRGTQYF. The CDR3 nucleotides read TGCGCCAGCAGCCTTCTGGCGGGCGCCCCTCGGGGGACCCAGTACTTC.

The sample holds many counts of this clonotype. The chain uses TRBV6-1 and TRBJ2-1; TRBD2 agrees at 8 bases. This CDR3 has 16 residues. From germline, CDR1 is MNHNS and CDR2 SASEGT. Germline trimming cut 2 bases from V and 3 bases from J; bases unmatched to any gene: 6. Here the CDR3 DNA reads TGTGCCAGCAGTGAATTCGTGACTAGCGACTACAATGAGCAGTTCTTC. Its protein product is CASSEFVTSDYNEQFF.

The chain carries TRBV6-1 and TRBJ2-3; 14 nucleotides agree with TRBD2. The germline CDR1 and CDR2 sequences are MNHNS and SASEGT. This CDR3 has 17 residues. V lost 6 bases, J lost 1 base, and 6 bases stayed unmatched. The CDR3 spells CASSPRLAGGGTDTQYF. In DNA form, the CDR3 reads TGTGCCAGCAGCCCGCGACTAGCGGGAGGGGGCACAGATACGCAGTATTTT.

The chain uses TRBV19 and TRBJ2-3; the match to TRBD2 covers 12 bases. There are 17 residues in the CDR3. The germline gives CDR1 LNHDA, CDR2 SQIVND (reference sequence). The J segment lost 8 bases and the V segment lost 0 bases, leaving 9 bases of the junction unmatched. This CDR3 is CASSIDHLAGGTGTQYF. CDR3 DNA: TGTGCCAGTAGTATAGATCATCTAGCGGGAGGGACGGGTACGCAGTATTTT.

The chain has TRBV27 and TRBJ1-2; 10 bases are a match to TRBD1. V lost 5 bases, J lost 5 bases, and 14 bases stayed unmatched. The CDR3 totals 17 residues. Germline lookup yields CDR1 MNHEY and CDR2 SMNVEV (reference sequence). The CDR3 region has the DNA TGTGCCAGCAGTCCCCCGGGACAGGGGCGCAGAGGTTATGGCTACACCTTC. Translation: CASSPPGQGRRGYGYTF.

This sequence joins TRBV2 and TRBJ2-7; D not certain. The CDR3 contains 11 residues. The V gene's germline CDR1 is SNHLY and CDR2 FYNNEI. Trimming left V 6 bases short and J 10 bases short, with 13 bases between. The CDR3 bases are TGTGCCAGCAGCCGCGTTTGGCAACAGTACTTC. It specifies CASSRVWQQYF.

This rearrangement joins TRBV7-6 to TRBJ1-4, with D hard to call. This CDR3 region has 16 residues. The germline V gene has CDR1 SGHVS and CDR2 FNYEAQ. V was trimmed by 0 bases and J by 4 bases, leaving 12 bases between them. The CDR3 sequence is CASSLAGSSYNEKLFF. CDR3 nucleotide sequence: TGTGCCAGCAGCTTAGCGGGGAGCTCCTATAATGAAAAACTGTTTTTT. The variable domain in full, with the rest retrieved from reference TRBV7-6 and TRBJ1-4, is GAGVSQSPRYKVTKRGQDVALRCDPISGHVSLYWYRQALGQGPEFLTYFNYEAQQDKSGLPNDRFSAERPEGSISTLTIQRTEQRDSAMYRCASSLAGSSYNEKLFFGSGTQLSVL.

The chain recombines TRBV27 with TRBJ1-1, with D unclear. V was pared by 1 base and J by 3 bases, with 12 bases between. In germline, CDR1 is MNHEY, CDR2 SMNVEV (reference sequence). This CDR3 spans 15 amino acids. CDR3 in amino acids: CASSLFLPWDTEAFF. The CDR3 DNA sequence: TGTGCCAGCAGTTTATTTCTCCCCTGGGACACTGAAGCTTTCTTT.

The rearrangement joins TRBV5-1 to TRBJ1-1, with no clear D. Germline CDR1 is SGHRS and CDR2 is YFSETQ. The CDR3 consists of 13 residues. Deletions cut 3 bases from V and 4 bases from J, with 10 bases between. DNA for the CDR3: TGCGCCAGCAGCTACTCGAGAGGCACTGAAGCTTTCTTT. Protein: CASSYSRGTEAFF.

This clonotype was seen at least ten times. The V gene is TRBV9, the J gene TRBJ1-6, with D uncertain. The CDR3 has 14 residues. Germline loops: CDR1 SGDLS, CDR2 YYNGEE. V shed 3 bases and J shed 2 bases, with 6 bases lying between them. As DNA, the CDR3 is TGTGCCAGCAGCGCAGAGCCCTATAATTCACCCCTCCACTTT. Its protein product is CASSAEPYNSPLHF.

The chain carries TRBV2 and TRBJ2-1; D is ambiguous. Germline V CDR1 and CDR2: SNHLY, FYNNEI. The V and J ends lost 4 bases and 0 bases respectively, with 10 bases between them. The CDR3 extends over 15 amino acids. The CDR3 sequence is CASSVDLSSYNEQFF. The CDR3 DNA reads TGTGCCAGCAGTGTAGATCTGAGCTCCTACAATGAGCAGTTCTTC.

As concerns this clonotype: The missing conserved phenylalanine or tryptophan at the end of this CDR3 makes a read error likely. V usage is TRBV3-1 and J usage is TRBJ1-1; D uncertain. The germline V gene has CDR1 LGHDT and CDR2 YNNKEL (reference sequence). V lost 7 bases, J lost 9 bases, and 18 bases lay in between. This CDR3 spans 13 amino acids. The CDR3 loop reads CASTSGDIPKAFS. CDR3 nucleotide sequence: TGTGCCAGCACCTCGGGAGACATTCCTAAAGCTTTCTCT.

In DNA form, the CDR3 reads TGCAGGGGACACAGGGGGGTAGAAGCTTTCTTT. This translates into CRGHRGVEAFF. The V call is TRBV20-1, the J call TRBJ1-1; TRBD1 aligns across 8 bases. CDR3 length equals 11 residues. Germline V gene sequence: CDR1 DFQATT, CDR2 SNEGSKA (reference sequence).

The CDR3 loop reads CAISDRWTGRYGYTF. CDR3 bases: TGTGCCATCAGTGATCGGTGGACAGGGCGATATGGCTACACCTTC. This chain connects TRBV10-3 to TRBJ1-2; 8 bases line up with TRBD1. After removal of 3 bases from V and 5 bases from J, the junction contained 8 bases not matched to a gene. CDR3 size: 15 residues. Germline-derived CDR1 and CDR2 are ENHRY and SYGVKD.

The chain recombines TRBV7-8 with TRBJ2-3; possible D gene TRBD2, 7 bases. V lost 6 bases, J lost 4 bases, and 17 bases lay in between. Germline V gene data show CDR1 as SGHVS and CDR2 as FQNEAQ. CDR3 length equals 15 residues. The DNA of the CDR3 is TGTGCCAGCAGTTCGTGGGAGGGGGAAGCAGATACGCAGTATTTT. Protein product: CASSSWEGEADTQYF. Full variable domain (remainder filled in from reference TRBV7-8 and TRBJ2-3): GAGVSQSPRYKVAKRGQDVALRCDPISGHVSLFWYQQALGQGPEFLTYFQNEAQLDKSGLPSDRFFAERPEGSVSTLKIQRTQQEDSAVYLCASSSWEGEADTQYFGPGTRLTVL.